The TCR beta chain under discussion was sequenced for a study of tumor and adjacent non-tumor tissue in lung cancer. As for the study in general: Patients comprised roughly 12 adenocarcinoma, a couple of squamous cell carcinoma and 1 small cell lung cancer. Regarding the study as a whole: Shorter survival was associated with higher TCR diversity in tumors. Normal lung showed higher cumulative top 100 clone frequency than tumor.

Of note for this clonotype: Its cognate antigen is unknown. A single base separates this from a much larger clone, so it may be a read error.

A modified ARM-PCR protocol with three rounds of nested PCR amplified TCRbeta. TCRdb reprocessed the multiplex PCR reads with MiXCR, giving one entry per CDR3 protein. The sample shows more than 85,000 distinct CDR3 sequences, over 75% of them seen only once. RNA was extracted from bulk tissue without any cell sorting. Chemotherapy-naive patients with new lung cancer underwent thoracic surgery in China, August–late 2014. Sequencing used lung tumor tissue. This TCR was sampled from a man between 65 and 85 years old with non-small cell lung cancer.

In nucleotides, the CDR3 is TGCAGTGCTCATCATCAGGCCTCGAATTCACCCCTCCACTTT. Amino acids: CSAHHQASNSPLHF. The chain has TRBV20-1 and TRBJ1-6; unclear D gene. Deletions cut 5 bases from V and 7 bases from J, with 15 bases between. The CDR3 consists of 14 residues. Germline CDR1 DFQATT, CDR2 SNEGSKA (reference sequence).